The rows below give T cell receptor beta chains drawn from one sample of a study of siplizumab effects on memory and regulatory T cells. Generated by immunoSEQ multiplex PCR, the TCRdb table keeps only in-frame clones and is missing some. The sample lists around 100,000 clones, about 90% occurring once. The material sequenced was CD4+ T cells sorted from blood. The receptors shown here come from a human donor in good health. Both conserved end residues are part of each CDR3. The D gene is left open where the match is weak. Size is omitted from some rows. Given values are once, few, many or a class for expanded clones.

CDR3 DNA: TGTGCCAGCAGTAAGACGGAGAACACTGAAGCTTTCTTT; CDR3 protein: CASSKTENTEAFF; CDR3 length: 13; J gene: TRBJ1-1; clone size: .; V gene: TRBV6-5; D gene: .
CDR3 DNA: TGTGCCAGCAGCTGGACTAGCGAGGGGGAGCAGTACTTC; CDR3 protein: CASSWTSEGEQYF; CDR3 length: 13; J gene: TRBJ2-7; clone size: .; V gene: TRBV7-2; D gene: TRBD2
CDR3 DNA: TGTGCCACCAGCAGACAGGGGCTAAATTCACCCCTCCACTTT; CDR3 protein: CATSRQGLNSPLHF; CDR3 length: 14; J gene: TRBJ1-6; clone size: .; V gene: TRBV15; D gene: .
CDR3 DNA: TGTGCCAGCAGCCATTCGGGACAGGGTATTGGCTACACCTTC; CDR3 protein: CASSHSGQGIGYTF; CDR3 length: 14; J gene: TRBJ1-2; clone size: .; V gene: TRBV13; D gene: TRBD1
CDR3 DNA: TGCGCCAGCAGTCGAGCGGCTTCCCCGACAGGGGAGTATGGCTACACCTTC; CDR3 protein: CASSRAASPTGEYGYTF; CDR3 length: 17; J gene: TRBJ1-2; clone size: .; V gene: TRBV4-3; D gene: TRBD1
CDR3 DNA: TGTGCCAGCACTCCTAGCGGGGCGTACCAAGAGACCCAGTACTTC; CDR3 protein: CASTPSGAYQETQYF; CDR3 length: 15; J gene: TRBJ2-5; clone size: .; V gene: TRBV2; D gene: TRBD2
CDR3 DNA: TGTGCCAGTAGTATGTGGACAGGCTTCGGGGAGCAGTACTTC; CDR3 protein: CASSMWTGFGEQYF; CDR3 length: 14; J gene: TRBJ2-7; clone size: .; V gene: TRBV19; D gene: TRBD1
CDR3 DNA: TGTGCCAGTAGTTCAAGCCAAGGGTATAGCAATCAGCCCCAGCATTTT; CDR3 protein: CASSSSQGYSNQPQHF; CDR3 length: 16; J gene: TRBJ1-5; clone size: .; V gene: TRBV19; D gene: .
CDR3 DNA: TGTGCCAGCAGCTTAAGTAGCGGGGGGCCCCACGAGCAGTACTTC; CDR3 protein: CASSLSSGGPHEQYF; CDR3 length: 15; J gene: TRBJ2-7; clone size: once; V gene: TRBV7-3; D gene: TRBD2
CDR3 DNA: TGTGCCAGCAGCGTAGTGGGAGGGGACAATGAGCAGTTCTTC; CDR3 protein: CASSVVGGDNEQFF; CDR3 length: 14; J gene: TRBJ2-1; clone size: .; V gene: TRBV9; D gene: TRBD2
CDR3 DNA: TGCAGCGCTGAGGACGACCTTAATGAAAAACTGTTTTTT; CDR3 protein: CSAEDDLNEKLFF; CDR3 length: 13; J gene: TRBJ1-4; clone size: .; V gene: TRBV29-1; D gene: .
CDR3 DNA: TGTGCCAGCAGTGAGGAGAGGGGAGAGACAGGGTCTCTGTTTTTT; CDR3 protein: CASSEERGETGSLFF; CDR3 length: 15; J gene: TRBJ1-4; clone size: .; V gene: TRBV6-1; D gene: TRBD1
CDR3 DNA: TGTGCCAGCAGTGGCGACACGTATGGCTACACCTTC; CDR3 protein: CASSGDTYGYTF; CDR3 length: 12; J gene: TRBJ1-2; clone size: .; V gene: TRBV6-5; D gene: .